This TCR beta chain derives from a study of OX40 agonist ivuxolimab in advanced cancers. About the research overall: Previous treatment with anti-PD-1, anti-PD-L1 or anti-CTLA-4 therapy was allowed; 40% had received some. Three dose-escalation patients had partial responses: one with hepatocellular carcinoma and two with cutaneous melanoma. Overall study findings and caveats: Still undetermined is the antigen specificity of the expanded peripheral T cells. Circulating CD4+ and CD8+ T cells showed clonal expansion by week 6 at 0.1 to 3.0 mg/kg.

Sequencing was performed with immunoSEQ multiplex PCR; in TCRdb, only in-frame clones are kept and a portion is missing. The repertoire includes about 56,000 clones, about nine tenths of them detected once, and 20% to 30% sits in the top ten. The germline V gene has CDR1 MNHNY and CDR2 SVGAGI (reference sequence). V lost 10 bases and J lost 3, with 10 bases in between. This CDR3 is built from 11 residues. A word on this clone: The antigen remains unidentified.

The source of this sequence is an adult with an advanced solid tumor such as melanoma, head and neck, liver or kidney cancer. The chain combines TRBV6-6 with TRBJ2-7; D gene uncertain. The sequences come from CD4+ or CD8+ T cells sorted from blood, collected in a trial of the OX40 agonist ivuxolimab. The CDR3 DNA sequence: TGTGCCATTGCAGGAGTCTACGAGCAGTACTTC. Translating it yields CAIAGVYEQYF.